One and the same sample provided the 32 T cell receptor beta chains below, sequenced in a study of response to subunit inactivated influenza vaccine. TCRdb used MiXCR to reprocess the RT-PCR reads, holding one entry per CDR3 protein. Here the sample spans 490,000 or so distinct CDR3 sequences, approximately 7.7% being singletons. Specimen: PBMCs from blood, collected less than 25 months after vaccination. The receptor set was obtained from a man in his fifties or sixties who received an inactivated influenza vaccine.

Many counts were recorded for this clonotype. The chain couples TRBV20-1 to TRBJ1-1; 8 bases map to TRBD1. J gave up 3 bases and V 4 bases, and 1 base lay outside the gene matches. The CDR3 loop spans 12 amino acids. Looked up from germline, CDR1 is DFQATT and CDR2 is SNEGSKA (reference sequence). The CDR3 DNA is TGCAGTGCTACGGACAGGGACACTGAAGCTTTCTTT. Protein sequence: CSATDRDTEAFF.

J is TRBJ1-4 and V is TRBV10-3; D is possibly TRBD1 (5 bases). CDR1 and CDR2 (germline): ENHRY, SYGVKD. V was shortened by 8 bases and J by 8 bases, with 15 bases between the two germline ends. CDR3 length: 13 amino acids. The CDR3 DNA reads as TGTGCCATCCGGGGGTATGGGGGAGAAAAACTGTTTTTT. It encodes CAIRGYGGEKLFF.

This clonotype was counted between two and nine times. CDR3 sequence: CASSSSGGRYEQYF. CDR3 DNA sequence: TGTGCCAGCAGTTCGAGTGGTGGGCGCTACGAGCAGTACTTC. This rearrangement joins TRBV12-3 or TRBV12-4 to TRBJ2-7; D uncertain. Trimming shortened V by 4 bases and J by 3 bases, and 13 bases separated the two germline ends. The CDR3 covers 14 residues.

This clonotype was seen a handful of times. The chain has TRBV19 and TRBJ2-5, with D unresolved. Looked up from germline, CDR1 is LNHDA and CDR2 is SQIVND (reference sequence). V shed 4 bases and J shed 3 bases, with 12 bases lying between them. This CDR3 has 14 amino acids. The CDR3 sequence is CASSTRRTKETQYF. As DNA, the CDR3 is TGTGCCAGTAGTACCCGACGGACGAAAGAGACCCAGTACTTC.

In its sample, this clonotype was seen a few times. The chain is built from TRBV5-1 and TRBJ1-1; TRBD1 might be the D (6 bases). Trimming cost V 2 bases and J 1 base, with 12 bases left between them. CDR3 length equals 15 residues. Germline V gives CDR1 SGHRS, CDR2 YFSETQ. The CDR3 reads CASSFTGTRNTEAFF. As DNA, the CDR3 is TGCGCCAGCAGCTTTACCGGGACAAGGAACACTGAAGCTTTCTTT.

This clonotype was seen many times. The CDR3 region is CASSLGSGNTGELFF. CDR3 bases: TGTGCCAGCAGTCTTGGGTCGGGTAACACCGGGGAGCTGTTTTTT. The V call is TRBV7-9, the J call TRBJ2-2; D not resolved. Germline CDR1 SEHNR, CDR2 FQNEAQ (reference sequence). CDR3 length: 15 amino acids. Between the trimmed V and J ends, which lost 6 bases and 2 bases, there was a span of 13 bases.

This clonotype occurred a few times. The chain uses TRBV5-1 and TRBJ2-7, with 11 bases matching TRBD2. After removal of 0 bases from V and 5 bases from J, the junction contained 7 bases not matched to a gene. The CDR3 contains 16 residues. The germline V gene has CDR1 SGHRS and CDR2 YFSETQ. The CDR3 spells CASSLVLAGGNDEQYF. The CDR3 nucleotides are TGCGCCAGCAGCTTGGTTCTAGCGGGGGGCAACGACGAGCAGTACTTC.

This clonotype was detected a few times. J is TRBJ2-1 and V is TRBV12-3 or TRBV12-4; possibly TRBD1 for D (6 bases). The ends were cut back, 4 bases at V and 4 bases at J, with 23 bases in the middle. The CDR3 is made up of 18 amino acids. CDR3 loop: CASSSQEQGSWSYNEQFF. The DNA for the CDR3 is TGTGCCAGCAGTTCCCAGGAGCAGGGGTCTTGGTCATACAATGAGCAGTTCTTC.

This clonotype was found many times. The genes are TRBV28 and TRBJ2-5; no firm D call. Germline assignment: CDR1 MDHEN and CDR2 SYDVKM. This CDR3 region has 12 residues. V was trimmed by 5 bases and J by 5 bases, leaving 9 bases between them. The CDR3 loop reads CASSPHEETQYF. The CDR3 coding sequence is TGTGCCAGCAGTCCACACGAGGAGACCCAGTACTTC.

This rearrangement joins TRBV28 to TRBJ2-7; D gene ambiguous. The CDR3 totals 14 residues. The ends were cut back, 5 bases at V and 0 bases at J, with 11 bases in the middle. In germline, CDR1 is MDHEN, CDR2 SYDVKM. CDR3 amino acids: CASSKGVISYEQYF. CDR3 nucleotides: TGTGCCAGCAGTAAGGGCGTCATCTCCTACGAGCAGTACTTC.

This clonotype was counted ten times or more. This sequence joins TRBV19 and TRBJ1-6; possibly TRBD1 for D (6 bases). V was trimmed by 5 bases and J by 4 bases, leaving 9 bases between them. The CDR3 is 14 amino acids. CDR1 is LNHDA, CDR2 SQIVND, per germline (reference sequence). CDR3 DNA: TGTGCCAGTAGTTTGGGACAATATAATTCACCCCTCCACTTT. Amino acids: CASSLGQYNSPLHF. Combining the CDR3 with reference TRBV19 and TRBJ1-6 gives the whole variable domain DGGITQSPKYLFRKEGQNVTLSCEQNLNHDAMYWYRQDPGQGLRLIYYSQIVNDFQKGDIAEGYSVSREKKESFPLTVTSAQKNPTAFYLCASSLGQYNSPLHFGNGTRLTVT.

This clonotype was counted many times. This chain joins TRBV11-1 and TRBJ2-1; the D gene is possibly TRBD2 (6 bases). The CDR3 has 16 amino acids. Germline V gene sequence: CDR1 SGHAT, CDR2 FQDESV (reference sequence). V was shortened by 2 bases and J by 1 base, with 12 bases between the two germline ends. The CDR3 is CASSLRRGASYNEQFF. CDR3 bases: TGTGCCAGCAGCTTAAGGCGGGGCGCGTCCTACAATGAGCAGTTCTTC.

The chain recombines TRBV20-1 with TRBJ2-7; D not resolved. Trimming removed 1 base from V and 4 bases from J, with 8 bases in between. The CDR3 totals 12 residues. Germline CDR1 DFQATT, CDR2 SNEGSKA (reference sequence). CDR3 sequence (DNA): TGCAGTGCTAGAGGGTCTGCTTACGAGCAGTACTTC. It yields the protein CSARGSAYEQYF.

The CDR3 sequence is CASSLSQGANIQYF. CDR3 DNA: TGTGCCAGCAGTTTGTCCCAGGGGGCAAACATTCAGTACTTC. V is TRBV12-3 or TRBV12-4 and J is TRBJ2-4; 8 positions agree with TRBD1. J was trimmed by 6 bases and V by 3 bases; bases with no gene match: 4. The CDR3 extends over 14 amino acids.

This clonotype was recorded many times. V and J are TRBV20-1 and TRBJ2-7; 7 bases are a match to TRBD1. The CDR3 length is 13 residues. The V gene end was trimmed by 5 bases and the J gene end by 2 bases; junction bases not matched to a gene: 6. Germline CDR1 is DFQATT and CDR2 is SNEGSKA (reference sequence). The CDR3 bases are TGCAGTGCTCGCACCGGGACAGCCTACGAGCAGTACTTC. Its protein is CSARTGTAYEQYF.

This clonotype turned up a few times. The CDR3 bases are TGTGCCAGCAGCCACGGGCGTGAGGACAGCTCCTACGAGCAGTACTTC. Its translation: CASSHGREDSSYEQYF. The chain couples TRBV7-9 to TRBJ2-7, with a tentative D call TRBD1 (6 bases). Per germline, CDR1 SEHNR and CDR2 FQNEAQ (reference sequence). V gave up 5 bases and J gave up 0 bases, with 17 bases separating them. The CDR3 runs 16 residues.

This clonotype has just a few counts. The chain links TRBV29-1 to TRBJ2-2; D remains unclear. CDR3 size: 12 residues. Germline V gene data show CDR1 as SQVTM and CDR2 as ANQGSEA. The CDR3 coding sequence is TGCAGTCATCCGACCCAGACCGGGGAGCTGTTTTTT. It translates to CSHPTQTGELFF.

This clonotype was counted only a few times. J is TRBJ2-7 and V is TRBV28; D might be TRBD1 or TRBD2, each matching 6 bases. This CDR3 spans 14 amino acids. CDR1 and CDR2 from the germline V gene are MDHEN and SYDVKM. This chain's CDR3 is CVTRPGGPPYEQYF. CDR3 coding DNA: TGTGTCACCCGACCCGGGGGCCCTCCTTACGAGCAGTACTTC. The full variable domain, completed using reference TRBV28 and TRBJ2-7, is DVKVTQSSRYLVKRTGEKVFLECVQDMDHENMFWYRQDPGLGLRLIYFSYDVKMKEKGDIPEGYSVSREKKERFSLILESASTNQTSMYLCVTRPGGPPYEQYFGPGTRLTVT.

This clonotype was observed many times. The rearrangement joins TRBV20-1 to TRBJ2-3; a weak D match, TRBD1 (6 bases). With 4 bases removed from V and 0 bases from J, the gap between germline ends came to 20 bases. The CDR3 contains 17 residues. Looked up from germline, CDR1 is DFQATT and CDR2 is SNEGSKA (reference sequence). The CDR3 nucleotides read TGCAGTGCTATCCCAACCACAGGGAAGGGAAGCACAGATACGCAGTATTTT. Translating it yields CSAIPTTGKGSTDTQYF.

This clonotype was recorded at least ten times. This chain joins TRBV3-1 and TRBJ2-3, with D tentatively TRBD1 (6 bases). This CDR3 contains 17 residues. Germline V gene sequence: CDR1 LGHDT, CDR2 YNNKEL (reference sequence). V was shortened by 0 bases and J by 0 bases, with 13 bases between the two germline ends. The CDR3 loop reads CASSQEGTRTSTDTQYF. The CDR3 bases are TGTGCCAGCAGCCAAGAAGGGACAAGGACTAGCACAGATACGCAGTATTTT.

The chain joins TRBV4-2 to TRBJ2-1, with 7 nucleotides matching TRBD2. J gave up 8 bases and V 1 base, and 14 bases lay outside the gene matches. CDR1 is LGHNA, CDR2 YNFKEQ, per germline. This CDR3 comprises 17 residues. The CDR3 DNA reads as TGTGCCAGCAGCCAAGTAGGAGGTGGGAGGGCCGAAGATGAGCAGTTCTTC. Translated: CASSQVGGGRAEDEQFF.

V usage is TRBV7-2 and J usage is TRBJ2-7; perhaps TRBD2 as D (6 bases). Between the trimmed V and J ends, which lost 1 base and 0 bases, there was a span of 13 bases. This CDR3 spans 16 amino acids. Germline-derived CDR1 and CDR2 are SGHTA and FQGNSA. CDR3 sequence: CASSLVLALSSYEQYF. As DNA, the CDR3 is TGTGCCAGCAGCTTAGTTCTAGCGCTGAGCTCCTACGAGCAGTACTTC.

To note about this clonotype: This clone may be a read error of a much larger clone one base away. The chain carries TRBV7-2 and TRBJ2-1, with TRBD2 as a possible D gene (6 bases). Germline loops: CDR1 SGHTA, CDR2 FQGNSA. The CDR3 has 16 amino acids. The CDR3 nucleotides are TGTGCCGGCAGGATTAGCGGTGGGAGTGGGTTCAATGAGCAGTTCTTC. It codes for CAGRISGGSGFNEQFF.

The chain carries TRBV15 and TRBJ1-5, with 11 bases identical to TRBD1. The CDR3 spans 15 residues. Trimming at V came to 5 bases and at J to 5 bases, leaving 5 bases not matched to a gene. Germline V gene data show CDR1 as LNHNV and CDR2 as YYDKDF (reference sequence). CDR3 DNA sequence: TGTGCCACCAGCGGGGGACAGGGGGGGTATCAGCCCCAGCATTTT. Its protein product is CATSGGQGGYQPQHF.

This clonotype was seen at least ten times. The V call is TRBV7-2, the J call TRBJ2-1; 10 bases align to TRBD1. From germline, CDR1 is SGHTA and CDR2 FQGNSA. The length of the CDR3 is 14 residues. V dropped 5 bases and J dropped 9; count of bases not matched to a gene: 7. The CDR3 coding sequence is TGTGCCAGCAGCGCCCGACAGGGGGCTAGTGAGCAGTTCTTC. It is translated as CASSARQGASEQFF.

This clonotype was detected a few times. CDR3 residues: CASSLPLTSGGTNTGELFF. CDR3 bases: TGTGCCAGCAGCTTGCCGCTAACGAGCGGGGGTACGAACACCGGGGAGCTGTTTTTT. The chain uses TRBV11-1 and TRBJ2-2; 8 nucleotides line up with TRBD2. Germline V gene lookup returns CDR1 SGHAT and CDR2 FQDESV (reference sequence). The CDR3 spans 19 residues. V lost 3 bases to trimming and J lost 0 bases; unmatched junction nucleotides: 12. The whole variable domain, filled in from reference TRBV11-1 and TRBJ2-2, reads EAEVAQSPRYKITEKSQAVAFWCDPISGHATLYWYRQILGQGPELLVQFQDESVVDDSQLPKDRFSAERLKGVDSTLKIQPAELGDSAMYLCASSLPLTSGGTNTGELFFGEGSRLTVL.

CDR3 DNA: TGCAGTGCTAGAAGTCCGGGACAGGGGGGCACTGAAGCTTTCTTT. Its translation: CSARSPGQGGTEAFF. The chain combines TRBV20-1 with TRBJ1-1; 11 bases are a match to TRBD1. The CDR3 covers 15 residues. Germline CDR1 is DFQATT and CDR2 is SNEGSKA (reference sequence). V gave up 2 bases and J gave up 4 bases; unmatched junction bases: 6.

V and J are TRBV7-6 and TRBJ1-1, with D tentatively TRBD1 (6 bases). The CDR3 runs 14 residues. The V gene lost 4 bases and the J gene lost 5 bases, with 14 bases spanning the gap. Germline V gene lookup returns CDR1 SGHVS and CDR2 FNYEAQ. The CDR3 protein is CASSSHQGSTEAFF. The CDR3 DNA sequence: TGTGCCAGCAGCTCTCACCAGGGGTCGACTGAAGCTTTCTTT. The full variable domain, rest sourced from reference TRBV7-6 and TRBJ1-1, is GAGVSQSPRYKVTKRGQDVALRCDPISGHVSLYWYRQALGQGPEFLTYFNYEAQQDKSGLPNDRFSAERPEGSISTLTIQRTEQRDSAMYRCASSSHQGSTEAFFGQGTRLTVV.

This chain connects TRBV5-1 to TRBJ2-7; 9 bases align to TRBD1. Germline V CDR1 and CDR2: SGHRS, YFSETQ. The CDR3 consists of 15 residues. Trimming removed 4 bases from V and 3 bases from J; junction bases left unmatched: 8. CDR3 loop: CASSESGQGFYEQYF. CDR3 DNA sequence: TGCGCCAGCAGCGAGTCTGGACAGGGGTTCTACGAGCAGTACTTC. Using reference TRBV5-1 and TRBJ2-7 for the parts outside the CDR3, the full variable domain is KAGVTQTPRYLIKTRGQQVTLSCSPISGHRSVSWYQQTPGQGLQFLFEYFSETQRNKGNFPGRFSGRQFSNSRSEMNVSTLELGDSALYLCASSESGQGFYEQYFGPGTRLTVT.

The table lists this clonotype with many counts. The V gene is TRBV7-9, the J gene TRBJ2-7, with 8 bases lining up with TRBD2. V dropped 3 bases and J dropped 5; count of bases not matched to a gene: 6. From germline, CDR1 is SEHNR and CDR2 FQNEAQ (reference sequence). This CDR3 is 14 amino acids long. The CDR3 nucleotides are TGTGCCAGCAGCTTTGGGACTAGTAGACACGAGCAGTACTTC. Encoded protein: CASSFGTSRHEQYF.

The sample holds a few counts of this clonotype. The chain recombines TRBV12-3 or TRBV12-4 with TRBJ1-1; tentatively, D is TRBD1 (5 bases). Trimming removed 5 bases at V and 3 bases at J, with 10 bases between. This CDR3 comprises 13 residues. The CDR3 loop reads CASSGKQDTEAFF. Here the CDR3 DNA reads TGTGCCAGCAGTGGGAAACAGGACACTGAAGCTTTCTTT.

This chain uses TRBV24-1 with TRBJ1-1; D gene uncertain. Looked up from germline, CDR1 is KGHDR and CDR2 is SFDVKD. This CDR3 spans 11 amino acids. V lost 5 bases and J lost 5, with 5 bases in between. The CDR3: CATSAGTEAFF. The CDR3 DNA follows: TGTGCCACCAGTGCTGGGACTGAAGCTTTCTTT.